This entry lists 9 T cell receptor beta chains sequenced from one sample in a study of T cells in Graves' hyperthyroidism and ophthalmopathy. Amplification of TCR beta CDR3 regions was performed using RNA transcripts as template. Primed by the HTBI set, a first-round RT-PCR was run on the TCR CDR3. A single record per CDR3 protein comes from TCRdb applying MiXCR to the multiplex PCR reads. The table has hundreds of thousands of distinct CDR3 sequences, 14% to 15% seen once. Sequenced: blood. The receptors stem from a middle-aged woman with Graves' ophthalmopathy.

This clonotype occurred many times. CDR3 nucleotides: TGCAGTGCTAGGCCCGGGACAGTAACCTATGGCTACACCTTC. Translating gives CSARPGTVTYGYTF. The chain recombines TRBV20-1 with TRBJ1-2; 7 bases are shared with TRBD1. The CDR3 has 14 residues. With V trimmed by 3 bases and J by 4 bases, 8 bases remained unmatched. Germline lookup yields CDR1 DFQATT and CDR2 SNEGSKA (reference sequence).

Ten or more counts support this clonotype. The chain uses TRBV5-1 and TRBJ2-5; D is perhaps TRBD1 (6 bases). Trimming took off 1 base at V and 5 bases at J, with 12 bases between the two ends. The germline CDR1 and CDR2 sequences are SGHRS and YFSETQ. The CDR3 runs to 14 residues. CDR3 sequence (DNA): TGCGCCAGCAGCTTGTCAGGGGAAACGGAGACCCAGTACTTC. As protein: CASSLSGETETQYF.

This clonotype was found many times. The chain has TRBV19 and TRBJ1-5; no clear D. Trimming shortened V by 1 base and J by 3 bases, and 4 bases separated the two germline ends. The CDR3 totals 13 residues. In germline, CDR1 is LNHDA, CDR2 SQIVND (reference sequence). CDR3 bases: TGTGCCAGTAGTATAGGGACCAATCAGCCCCAGCATTTT. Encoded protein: CASSIGTNQPQHF.

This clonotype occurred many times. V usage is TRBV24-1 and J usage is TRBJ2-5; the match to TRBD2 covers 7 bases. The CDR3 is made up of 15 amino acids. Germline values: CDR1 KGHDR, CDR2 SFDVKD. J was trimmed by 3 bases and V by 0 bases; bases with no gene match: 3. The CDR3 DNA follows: TGTGCCACCAGTGATTTGTTGGCGGGGGAAGAGACCCAGTACTTC. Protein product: CATSDLLAGEETQYF.

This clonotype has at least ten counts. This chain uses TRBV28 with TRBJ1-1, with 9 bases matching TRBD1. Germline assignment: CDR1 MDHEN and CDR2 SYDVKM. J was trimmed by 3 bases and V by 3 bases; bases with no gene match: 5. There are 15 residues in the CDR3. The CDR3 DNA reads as TGTGCCAGCAGTTTTGCTAGGACAGGGGACACTGAAGCTTTCTTT. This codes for CASSFARTGDTEAFF.

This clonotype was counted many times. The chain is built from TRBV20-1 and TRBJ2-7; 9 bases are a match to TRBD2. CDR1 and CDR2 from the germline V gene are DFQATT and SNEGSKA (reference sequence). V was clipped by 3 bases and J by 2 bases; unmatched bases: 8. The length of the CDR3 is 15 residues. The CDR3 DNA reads TGCAGTGCTAGTAAAGTGGCTAGCGGGACCTACGAGCAGTACTTC. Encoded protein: CSASKVASGTYEQYF.

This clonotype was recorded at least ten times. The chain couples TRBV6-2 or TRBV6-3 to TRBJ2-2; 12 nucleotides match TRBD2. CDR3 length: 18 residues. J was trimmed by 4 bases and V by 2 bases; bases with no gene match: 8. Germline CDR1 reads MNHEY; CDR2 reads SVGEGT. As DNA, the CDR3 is TGTGCCAGCAGTTACCGACTAGCGGGAGCTCTAATCACCGGGGAGCTGTTTTTT. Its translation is CASSYRLAGALITGELFF.

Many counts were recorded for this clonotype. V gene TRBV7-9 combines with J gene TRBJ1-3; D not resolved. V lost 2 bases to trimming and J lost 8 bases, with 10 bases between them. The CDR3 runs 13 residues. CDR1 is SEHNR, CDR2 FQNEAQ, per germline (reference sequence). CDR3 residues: CASSLSFGDTIYF. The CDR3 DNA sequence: TGTGCCAGCAGCTTATCATTTGGGGACACCATATATTTT. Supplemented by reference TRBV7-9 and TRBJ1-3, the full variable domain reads DTGVSQNPRHKITKRGQNVTFRCDPISEHNRLYWYRQTLGQGPEFLTYFQNEAQLEKSRLLSDRFSAERPKGSFSTLEIQRTEQGDSAMYLCASSLSFGDTIYFGEGSWLTVV.

The CDR3 protein is CASSIVTGHSYEQYF. The CDR3 DNA reads TGTGCCAGTAGTATCGTAACGGGACATTCCTACGAGCAGTACTTC. This rearrangement joins TRBV19 to TRBJ2-7, with D possibly matching TRBD1 (6 bases). The CDR3 loop spans 15 amino acids. Germline values: CDR1 LNHDA, CDR2 SQIVND (reference sequence). V was cut by 3 bases and J by 1 base, with 13 bases left in between.